The 26 T cell receptor beta chains in this list originate from one sample, sequenced in a study of blood T cell repertoires in COVID-19. Sequencing used immunoSEQ multiplex PCR; TCRdb keeps in-frame clones, though not all of them. In the table there are roughly 200,000 clones, 85% of which are singletons. Sequencing input: peripheral blood. Receptor source: a woman aged 55-69 years with acute or convalescent COVID-19.

This clone was recorded only once. The CDR3: CASTLAQGGAFF. In DNA form, the CDR3 reads TGTGCCAGTACCCTAGCCCAGGGAGGAGCTTTCTTT. This chain uses TRBV19 with TRBJ1-1; tentatively, D is TRBD1 (5 bases). Germline V gene data show CDR1 as LNHDA and CDR2 as SQIVND (reference sequence). V was clipped by 7 bases and J by 10 bases, with 16 bases between them. This CDR3 has 12 amino acids.

This rearrangement joins TRBV30 to TRBJ1-2; 7 bases agree with TRBD1. Unmatched junction bases numbered 6, after V lost 4 bases and J lost 4 bases. CDR3 length: 13 amino acids. Looked up from germline, CDR1 is GTSNPN and CDR2 is SVGIG (reference sequence). In DNA form, the CDR3 reads TGTGCCTGGACTACACAGGGGACCTATGGCTACACCTTC. This codes for CAWTTQGTYGYTF.

The chain employs TRBV28 and TRBJ1-1; D gene unclear. This CDR3 contains 12 residues. The germline CDR1 and CDR2 sequences are MDHEN and SYDVKM. The CDR3 nucleotides read TGTGCGGCGGGTAGGGTTGACACTGAAGCTTTCTTT. Translation: CAAGRVDTEAFF.

The count of this clone is one. The rearrangement joins TRBV30 to TRBJ2-5, with D possibly TRBD2 on 5 matching bases. The germline CDR1 and CDR2 sequences are GTSNPN and SVGIG (reference sequence). The CDR3 has 14 residues. V was shortened by 7 bases and J by 3 bases, with 18 bases between the two germline ends. CDR3 bases: TGTGCCTCCCCCCCTGAGGCGGAGGAAGAGACCCAGTACTTC. Residues: CASPPEAEEETQYF.

J is TRBJ2-2 and V is TRBV18; 8 bases align to TRBD2. The germline CDR1 and CDR2 sequences are KGHSH and LQKENI. Germline trimming cut 6 bases from V and 1 base from J; bases unmatched to any gene: 7. CDR3 length: 16 residues. CDR3 amino acids: CASSQQTSGNTGELFF. As DNA, the CDR3 is TGTGCCAGCTCTCAGCAAACTAGCGGGAACACCGGGGAGCTGTTTTTT.

The chain joins TRBV18 to TRBJ2-2, with TRBD2 identical over 10 bases. Germline values: CDR1 KGHSH, CDR2 LQKENI. The CDR3 extends over 17 amino acids. V dropped 6 bases and J dropped 4; count of bases not matched to a gene: 11. CDR3 nucleotide sequence: TGTGCCAGCTCCCTTCCCAGCGGGAGGGCCTTCACCGGGGAGCTGTTTTTT. It is translated as CASSLPSGRAFTGELFF.

This clone was seen once. J is TRBJ1-2 and V is TRBV5-1; D is perhaps TRBD1 (6 bases). V was clipped by 4 bases and J by 1 base, with 11 bases between them. Germline V gives CDR1 SGHRS, CDR2 YFSETQ. This CDR3 comprises 14 residues. The CDR3 sequence is CASSREGGNYGYTF. CDR3 DNA: TGCGCCAGCAGCCGGGAGGGGGGTAACTATGGCTACACCTTC.

The V and J genes are TRBV10-3 and TRBJ1-5, with D possibly matching TRBD1 (5 bases). V was trimmed by 0 bases and J by 7 bases, leaving 10 bases between them. The CDR3 loop spans 14 amino acids. Germline V CDR1 and CDR2: ENHRY, SYGVKD. The CDR3 DNA sequence: TGTGCCATCAGTGAGTCCCGGCAGGGCCAGCCCCAGCATTTT. Its protein is CAISESRQGQPQHF.

The rearrangement uses TRBV11-2 and TRBJ1-5; D possibly corresponds to TRBD1 (5 bases). Germline lookup yields CDR1 SGHAT and CDR2 FQNNGV. The germline V and J ends were trimmed by 3 bases and 4 bases, with 13 bases remaining between them. This CDR3 comprises 15 residues. The CDR3 here is CASSFVGGGNQPQHF. The CDR3 DNA follows: TGTGCCAGCAGCTTTGTCGGGGGGGGGAATCAGCCCCAGCATTTT. Drawing the rest from reference TRBV11-2 and TRBJ1-5, the complete variable domain is EAGVAQSPRYKIIEKRQSVAFWCNPISGHATLYWYQQILGQGPKLLIQFQNNGVVDDSQLPKDRFSAERLKGVDSTLKIQPAKLEDSAVYLCASSFVGGGNQPQHFGDGTRLSIL.

This CDR3 reads CASSRDRGNNQPQHF. Here the CDR3 DNA reads TGTGCCAGCAGTCGGGACAGGGGGAACAATCAGCCCCAGCATTTT. The chain couples TRBV2 to TRBJ1-5, with 11 bases aligning to TRBD1. The germline V gene has CDR1 SNHLY and CDR2 FYNNEI. The CDR3 totals 15 residues. J was trimmed by 3 bases and V by 5 bases; bases with no gene match: 3.

This chain links TRBV28 with TRBJ1-1; 7 positions match TRBD1. Trimming cost V 6 bases and J 1 base; bases outside gene matches: 11. The CDR3 has 16 residues. Germline V gene data show CDR1 as MDHEN and CDR2 as SYDVKM. CDR3 protein: CASRSPGTAKNTEAFF. The CDR3 DNA sequence: TGTGCCAGCAGGAGTCCCGGGACAGCGAAGAACACTGAAGCTTTCTTT. The complete variable domain, with remaining parts taken from reference TRBV28 and TRBJ1-1, reads DVKVTQSSRYLVKRTGEKVFLECVQDMDHENMFWYRQDPGLGLRLIYFSYDVKMKEKGDIPEGYSVSREKKERFSLILESASTNQTSMYLCASRSPGTAKNTEAFFGQGTRLTVV.

This rearrangement joins TRBV28 to TRBJ2-7; D possibly corresponds to TRBD2 (5 bases). Germline assignment: CDR1 MDHEN and CDR2 SYDVKM. The length of the CDR3 is 17 residues. With 2 bases removed from V and 2 bases from J, the gap between germline ends came to 19 bases. The DNA of the CDR3 is TGTGCCAGCAGTTTAACCCGACGCGGCGGGCTTGCCTACGAGCAGTACGTC. This codes for CASSLTRRGGLAYEQYV.

The chain is built from TRBV5-4 and TRBJ1-6, with D hard to call. CDR3 length equals 13 residues. V was clipped by 0 bases and J by 7 bases, with 5 bases between them. In germline, CDR1 is SGHNT, CDR2 YYREEE (reference sequence). CDR3 amino acids: CASSLDLNSPLHF. CDR3 sequence (DNA): TGTGCCAGCAGCTTGGACCTAAATTCACCCCTCCACTTT.

The chain links TRBV28 to TRBJ1-2; no reliable D call. The CDR3 has 14 amino acids. CDR1 and CDR2 from the germline V gene are MDHEN and SYDVKM. The V end lost 2 bases, the J end lost 4 bases, and 11 bases lay between the germline ends. This CDR3 reads CASSLGPTIYGYTF. CDR3 coding DNA: TGTGCCAGCAGTTTAGGACCGACTATCTATGGCTACACCTTC.

This chain joins TRBV19 and TRBJ1-4, with a possible D match to TRBD1 (6 bases). CDR1 and CDR2 (germline): LNHDA, SQIVND (reference sequence). Trimming stripped 4 bases from V and 4 bases from J, with 10 bases between. The CDR3 length is 14 residues. This CDR3 is CASSKDSFNEKLFF. The CDR3 region has the DNA TGTGCCAGTAGTAAGGACAGCTTTAATGAAAAACTGTTTTTT.

The chain joins TRBV5-1 to TRBJ2-2; 11 bases are a match to TRBD2. The junction had 3 bases not matched to a gene; V was cut back by 0 bases and J by 5 bases. The length of the CDR3 is 16 residues. CDR1 is SGHRS and CDR2 is YFSETQ in the germline V gene. In DNA form, the CDR3 reads TGCGCCAGCAGCTTGGGGACTAGCGGGTTTACCGGGGAGCTGTTTTTT. This sequence encodes CASSLGTSGFTGELFF.

The V call is TRBV6-1, the J call TRBJ2-1; the match to TRBD2 covers 7 bases. Germline V lookup: CDR1 MNHNS, CDR2 SASEGT. This CDR3 spans 15 amino acids. V was clipped by 2 bases and J by 9 bases; unmatched bases: 10. CDR3 coding DNA: TGTGCCAGCAGTGAAACGTGGGCGGGAGACAGTGAGCAGTTCTTC. Amino acid sequence: CASSETWAGDSEQFF.

This clone was seen a single time. The chain carries TRBV6-6 and TRBJ1-6; weak D call: TRBD1 (6 bases). The germline V gene encodes CDR1 MNHNY and CDR2 SVGAGI (reference sequence). CDR3 size: 13 residues. Trimming left V 7 bases short and J 10 bases short, with 14 bases between. CDR3 sequence: CASTSRGYSPLHF. The CDR3, as DNA: TGTGCCAGCACCTCAAGGGGGTACTCACCCCTCCACTTT.

The gene calls are TRBV3-1 (or the pseudogene TRBV3-2) and TRBJ2-1, with TRBD2 matching over 8 bases. J gave up 5 bases and V 5 bases, and 8 bases lay outside the gene matches. Germline lookup yields CDR1 LGHDT and CDR2 YNNKEL (reference sequence). The CDR3 consists of 15 residues. This CDR3 reads CASSSRTSGNNEQFF. CDR3 DNA: TGTGCCAGCAGCAGCCGAACTAGCGGAAACAATGAGCAGTTCTTC.

V gene TRBV7-8 combines with J gene TRBJ1-6; D remains ambiguous. V lost 7 bases and J 0 bases, leaving 16 bases between the germline ends. This CDR3 spans 17 amino acids. The V gene's germline CDR1 is SGHVS and CDR2 FQNEAQ. CDR3 in amino acids: CASTLEPLSSYNSPLHF. The CDR3 nucleotides are TGTGCCAGCACCCTAGAACCCTTGAGCTCCTATAATTCACCCCTCCACTTT.

V and J are TRBV3-1 (or the pseudogene TRBV3-2) and TRBJ2-2, with 9 bases aligning to TRBD2. CDR3 length: 15 amino acids. In germline, CDR1 is LGHDT, CDR2 YNNKEL (reference sequence). J was trimmed by 6 bases and V by 4 bases; bases with no gene match: 6. CDR3 sequence (DNA): TGTGCCAGCAGCCGCATAGCGGGAGCCCCCGGGGAGCTGTTTTTT. Translated: CASSRIAGAPGELFF.

V is TRBV5-1 and J is TRBJ2-1, with 8 bases that match TRBD2. This CDR3 is 13 amino acids long. CDR1 and CDR2 (germline): SGHRS, YFSETQ. The V and J ends lost 7 bases and 6 bases, in that order; junction bases with no gene match: 6. The CDR3: CASRVAGSNEQFF. Here the CDR3 DNA reads TGCGCCAGCCGTGTAGCGGGAAGCAATGAGCAGTTCTTC.

The genes are TRBV5-4 and TRBJ2-7; 12 nucleotides agree with TRBD2. CDR1 SGHNT and CDR2 YYREEE come from the germline V gene (reference sequence). The CDR3 sequence is 14 residues long. V lost 5 bases to trimming and J lost 7 bases; unmatched junction nucleotides: 7. CDR3 in amino acids: CASSSSGRAGEQYF. In DNA form, the CDR3 reads TGTGCCAGCAGTTCTAGCGGGAGGGCGGGTGAGCAGTACTTC.

J is TRBJ1-1 and V is TRBV6-5, with 9 bases aligning to TRBD1. There are 15 residues in the CDR3. The junction had 13 bases not matched to a gene; V was cut back by 6 bases and J by 8 bases. Germline V gene sequence: CDR1 MNHEY, CDR2 SVGAGI. The CDR3 DNA follows: TGTGCCAGCAGCACCCCCTCCGGGACAGGGATGGAAGCTTTCTTT. This codes for CASSTPSGTGMEAFF.

This clone was counted once. The gene calls are TRBV7-6 and TRBJ1-6; TRBD1 matches at 9 bases. Trimming removed 5 bases from V and 6 bases from J; junction bases left unmatched: 8. This CDR3 spans 16 amino acids. Germline loops: CDR1 SGHVS, CDR2 FNYEAQ. This chain's CDR3 is CASSTSPGQGNSPLHF. The CDR3 DNA sequence: TGTGCCAGCAGCACTAGCCCGGGACAGGGTAATTCACCCCTCCACTTT. Drawing the rest from reference TRBV7-6 and TRBJ1-6, the complete variable domain is GAGVSQSPRYKVTKRGQDVALRCDPISGHVSLYWYRQALGQGPEFLTYFNYEAQQDKSGLPNDRFSAERPEGSISTLTIQRTEQRDSAMYRCASSTSPGQGNSPLHFGNGTRLTVT.

This clone has a handful of counts. CDR3 loop: CATYPPTGPQPQHF. Here the CDR3 DNA reads TGTGCCACCTACCCGCCCACAGGGCCTCAGCCCCAGCATTTT. The chain combines TRBV28 with TRBJ1-5; weak D call: TRBD1 (6 bases). Germline CDR1 reads MDHEN; CDR2 reads SYDVKM. V was pared by 10 bases and J by 6 bases, with 19 bases between. CDR3 size: 14 residues.